Each of the 25 T cell receptor beta chains below was sequenced from the same sample in a study of monozygotic twins with inflammatory bowel disease. No DNA is given; TCRdb re-called the 5' RACE reads and lists each CDR3 protein once. The sample has under 200,000 distinct CDR3 sequences. The specimen was blood. Receptors originate from a human donor with ulcerative colitis or Crohn's disease, or a healthy co-twin of an affected twin (not recorded which).

This chain uses TRBV5-4 with TRBJ2-5; TCRdb calls TRBD2, which cannot be checked without DNA. Germline-derived CDR1 and CDR2 are SGHNT and YYREEE (reference sequence). The CDR3 sequence is 17 residues long. CDR3 region: CASSPGLAGGNQETQYF.

V and J are TRBV5-4 and TRBJ2-3; the D call from TCRdb, TRBD1, cannot be confirmed without DNA. Germline V CDR1 and CDR2: SGHNT, YYREEE (reference sequence). CDR3 size: 15 residues. CDR3 sequence: CASSPRGSLPDTQYF.

The chain has TRBV20-1 and TRBJ2-1. The CDR3 length is 13 residues. Per the germline V gene, CDR1 is DFQATT and CDR2 is SNEGSKA (reference sequence). The CDR3 loop reads CSAPEFTYNEQFF.

This sequence joins TRBV12-3 or TRBV12-4 and TRBJ1-5; the D gene TCRdb calls, TRBD1, cannot be checked with no DNA. This CDR3 has 14 amino acids. The CDR3 reads CASSFQGIGQPQHF.

The CDR3 region is CASSDRDRTLYGYTF. The V call is TRBV6-2 or TRBV6-3, the J call TRBJ1-2; TCRdb outputs TRBD1, but without DNA this stays unchecked. Germline V CDR1 and CDR2: MNHEY, SVGEGT. The CDR3 loop spans 15 amino acids.

The chain carries TRBV3-1 and TRBJ1-1; TCRdb gives TRBD1 as the D gene, but with no DNA this cannot be confirmed. The length of the CDR3 is 14 residues. The germline V gene encodes CDR1 LGHDT and CDR2 YNNKEL (reference sequence). This CDR3 is CASSWMGEPAEAFF.

J is TRBJ2-7 and V is TRBV5-1; absent DNA, TCRdb's TRBD1 call cannot be checked. CDR1 and CDR2 (germline): SGHRS, YFSETQ. There are 16 residues in the CDR3. CDR3 residues: CASSPPTGELDHEQYF.

The J gene is TRBJ1-1, the V gene TRBV5-1. The CDR3 has 14 amino acids. Germline-derived CDR1 and CDR2 are SGHRS and YFSETQ. The CDR3 protein is CASSLEGLNTEAFF.

The genes are TRBV5-8 and TRBJ2-1. The CDR3 loop spans 14 amino acids. Germline V gene data show CDR1 as SGHTS and CDR2 as YDEGEE. CDR3 region: CASSRRSRFNEQFF.

The V gene is TRBV29-1, the J gene TRBJ1-2; TCRdb gives TRBD1 as the D gene, but with no DNA this cannot be confirmed. The CDR3 loop spans 11 amino acids. The germline CDR1 and CDR2 sequences are SQVTM and ANQGSEA. CDR3: CSAPGKGGYTF. The whole variable domain, remainder taken from reference TRBV29-1 and TRBJ1-2, is SAVISQKPSRDICQRGTSLTIQCQVDSQVTMMFWYRQQPGQSLTLIATANQGSEATYESGFVIDKFPISRPNLTFSTLTVSNMSPEDSSIYLCSAPGKGGYTFGSGTRLTVV.

J is TRBJ2-5 and V is TRBV11-3. The CDR3 covers 15 residues. Looked up from germline, CDR1 is SGHNT and CDR2 is YENEEA. Here the CDR3 reads CASSLDGGTEETQYF.

The chain is built from TRBV12-5 and TRBJ1-2; the D call from TCRdb, TRBD1, cannot be confirmed without DNA. Germline V gene sequence: CDR1 LGHNT, CDR2 FRNRAP. This CDR3 is built from 19 residues. Here the CDR3 reads CASGRTPPTRSSANYGYTF.

The CDR3 spells CASSLALGQPDTQYF. This chain joins TRBV7-2 and TRBJ2-3; the TCRdb call, TRBD1, lacks DNA for checking. This CDR3 contains 15 residues. CDR1 and CDR2 (germline): SGHTA, FQGNSA.

V gene TRBV11-2 combines with J gene TRBJ2-1. CDR1 SGHAT and CDR2 FQNNGV come from the germline V gene. The CDR3 sequence is 15 residues long. CDR3 in amino acids: CASSLGASGYNEQFF.

This sequence joins TRBV27 and TRBJ2-6. In germline, CDR1 is MNHEY, CDR2 SMNVEV (reference sequence). The CDR3 length is 16 residues. The CDR3 loop reads CASSIRRNSGANVLTF.

The chain carries TRBV20-1 and TRBJ2-3; TCRdb's assignment of TRBD2 cannot be checked, as there is no DNA. The germline CDR1 and CDR2 sequences are DFQATT and SNEGSKA (reference sequence). The CDR3 is 15 amino acids. CDR3 sequence: CSARDAGASTDTQYF.

The chain uses TRBV30 and TRBJ1-2; checking the TCRdb D call of TRBD1 is not possible without DNA. The CDR3 runs to 14 residues. The germline V gene encodes CDR1 GTSNPN and CDR2 SVGIG (reference sequence). CDR3 protein: CAAHARGPNYGYTF.

The CDR3 loop is CASSMERQVNTEAFF. V usage is TRBV19 and J usage is TRBJ1-1. The CDR3 contains 15 residues. The germline V gene encodes CDR1 LNHDA and CDR2 SQIVND (reference sequence). The variable domain in full, completed from reference TRBV19 and TRBJ1-1, reads DGGITQSPKYLFRKEGQNVTLSCEQNLNHDAMYWYRQDPGQGLRLIYYSQIVNDFQKGDIAEGYSVSREKKESFPLTVTSAQKNPTAFYLCASSMERQVNTEAFFGQGTRLTVV.

The V gene is TRBV3-1, the J gene TRBJ2-7; the D gene TCRdb calls, TRBD1, cannot be checked with no DNA. Germline V gene data show CDR1 as LGHDT and CDR2 as YNNKEL (reference sequence). This CDR3 is 16 amino acids long. CDR3 amino acids: CASSRDVGQRSYEQYF.

CDR3 in amino acids: CASSYRFGSQETQYF. The V gene is TRBV6-5, the J gene TRBJ2-5; as DNA is missing, the TRBD2 call by TCRdb cannot be tested. Germline V gene sequence: CDR1 MNHEY, CDR2 SVGAGI. This CDR3 has 15 residues.

J is TRBJ2-1 and V is TRBV28; the D gene TCRdb calls, TRBD2, cannot be checked with no DNA. The CDR3 consists of 16 residues. Germline CDR1 reads MDHEN; CDR2 reads SYDVKM. Here the CDR3 reads CASTLRFSGRDNEQFF.

The chain carries TRBV29-1 and TRBJ1-1. Germline lookup yields CDR1 SQVTM and CDR2 ANQGSEA. This CDR3 is built from 14 residues. The CDR3 region is CSVVIGGGAFEAFF.

The J gene is TRBJ2-1, the V gene TRBV28. The CDR3 consists of 16 residues. Germline CDR1 and CDR2: MDHEN and SYDVKM. CDR3 protein: CASKTPKGNLINEQFF.

The V call is TRBV5-4, the J call TRBJ2-1; without DNA, the TCRdb call of TRBD1 cannot be checked. The CDR3 has 17 amino acids. CDR1 is SGHNT and CDR2 is YYREEE in the germline V gene (reference sequence). CDR3 loop: CASSLATRRDAYNEQFF.

The chain uses TRBV7-3 and TRBJ2-1; the D gene TCRdb calls, TRBD2, cannot be checked with no DNA. CDR1 and CDR2 from the germline V gene are SGHTA and FQGTGA. CDR3 size: 16 residues. The CDR3 reads CASSFGGGRARNEQFF.